The 12 T cell receptor beta chains reported below all come from one sample, sequenced in a study of cytomegalovirus exposure and HLA in healthy donors. Amplification used 60 Vbeta primers and 13 Jbeta primers. Here immunoSEQ multiplex PCR was the method, and the copy in TCRdb shows in-frame clones only, minus some. The sample includes some 90,000 clones, roughly 70% seen only once; the top ten take 2% to 2.5%. Material for sequencing was PBMCs. The receptor source for this set is a man aged 45-65 years in good health and CMV-seronegative.

In regard to this clone: An end of the junction differs from the germline gene, which may be a read error. This rearrangement joins TRBV7-7 to TRBJ2-7; weak D call: TRBD1 (5 bases). The CDR3 contains 14 residues. Germline V gene sequence: CDR1 SSHAT, CDR2 FNYEAQ (reference sequence). CDR3 nucleotide sequence: TGTGCTAGCAGCCCGGACCAGGGTCCCTACGAGCAGTACTTC. This translates into CASSPDQGPYEQYF.

The chain has TRBV9 and TRBJ2-5; weak D call: TRBD1 (5 bases). V was shortened by 3 bases and J by 7 bases, with 10 bases between the two germline ends. The CDR3 totals 12 residues. Looked up from germline, CDR1 is SGDLS and CDR2 is YYNGEE. The CDR3 loop reads CASSAVRGTQYF. The CDR3 DNA reads as TGTGCCAGCAGCGCGGTAAGGGGGACCCAGTACTTC.

The chain is built from TRBV18 and TRBJ2-5; D unresolved. There are 14 residues in the CDR3. Germline-derived CDR1 and CDR2 are KGHSH and LQKENI. Trimming left V 0 bases short and J 0 bases short, with 5 bases between. Here the CDR3 reads CASSPPNYQETQYF. CDR3 DNA sequence: TGTGCCAGCTCACCACCCAACTACCAAGAGACCCAGTACTTC.

This rearrangement joins TRBV5-1 to TRBJ2-1, with 7 bases matching TRBD1. Germline V gene data show CDR1 as SGHRS and CDR2 as YFSETQ. With V trimmed by 3 bases and J by 6 bases, 3 bases remained unmatched. CDR3 size: 13 residues. This chain's CDR3 is CASSWGQFNEQFF. DNA for the CDR3: TGCGCCAGCAGCTGGGGACAGTTCAATGAGCAGTTCTTC. Full variable domain (outside the CDR3, taken from reference TRBV5-1 and TRBJ2-1): KAGVTQTPRYLIKTRGQQVTLSCSPISGHRSVSWYQQTPGQGLQFLFEYFSETQRNKGNFPGRFSGRQFSNSRSEMNVSTLELGDSALYLCASSWGQFNEQFFGPGTRLTVL.

This clone was detected a few times. The V and J genes are TRBV7-9 and TRBJ2-7; D remains unclear. V gave up 3 bases and J gave up 5 bases, with 20 bases separating them. CDR1 is SEHNR and CDR2 is FQNEAQ in the germline V gene (reference sequence). The CDR3 is 16 residues long. In DNA, the CDR3 is TGTGCCAGCAGCTTCCTGGCGGCATCCACTTCTGACGAGCAGTACTTC. This gives the protein CASSFLAASTSDEQYF.

V usage is TRBV7-9 and J usage is TRBJ2-7; TRBD1 is a possible D gene (7 bases). V was cut by 8 bases and J by 6 bases, with 14 bases left in between. Per germline, CDR1 SEHNR and CDR2 FQNEAQ (reference sequence). The CDR3 is 12 amino acids. This CDR3 reads CASGRDSREQYF. The DNA for the CDR3 is TGTGCCAGCGGGCGGGACAGTCGCGAGCAGTACTTC.

The chain uses TRBV5-1 and TRBJ2-7; D is undetermined. V gave up 0 bases and J gave up 2 bases, with 6 bases separating them. The length of the CDR3 is 13 residues. The germline CDR1 and CDR2 sequences are SGHRS and YFSETQ. The chain's CDR3 is CASSLGRTYEQYF. CDR3 DNA sequence: TGCGCCAGCAGCTTGGGGCGGACCTACGAGCAGTACTTC. Using reference TRBV5-1 and TRBJ2-7 for the parts outside the CDR3, the full variable domain is KAGVTQTPRYLIKTRGQQVTLSCSPISGHRSVSWYQQTPGQGLQFLFEYFSETQRNKGNFPGRFSGRQFSNSRSEMNVSTLELGDSALYLCASSLGRTYEQYFGPGTRLTVT.

The chain joins TRBV5-6 to TRBJ1-2; perhaps TRBD1 as D (5 bases). The germline V and J ends were trimmed by 6 bases and 0 bases, with 15 bases remaining between them. The CDR3 spans 15 residues. In germline, CDR1 is SGHDT, CDR2 YYEEEE. The CDR3 loop reads CASISYRLTNYGYTF. CDR3 DNA: TGTGCCAGCATCTCGTACAGGCTCACTAACTATGGCTACACCTTC.

The chain links TRBV15 to TRBJ2-6; TRBD1 might be the D (6 bases). Trimming removed 3 bases from V and 4 bases from J, with 13 bases in between. The CDR3 length is 16 residues. Germline loops: CDR1 LNHNV, CDR2 YYDKDF (reference sequence). Here the CDR3 DNA reads TGTGCCACCAGCAGGCTGGGGGCGACGGGGGCCAACGTCCTGACTTTC. The encoded protein is CATSRLGATGANVLTF.

The rearrangement uses TRBV9 and TRBJ2-1, with 9 positions matching TRBD2. With V trimmed by 0 bases and J by 6 bases, 4 bases remained unmatched. Germline values: CDR1 SGDLS, CDR2 YYNGEE. The CDR3 length is 15 residues. CDR3 nucleotides: TGTGCCAGCAGCGTAGTTAGCGGGGGCCCCAATGAGCAGTTCTTC. Amino acids: CASSVVSGGPNEQFF.

The genes are TRBV5-1 and TRBJ2-3; 7 nucleotides agree with TRBD1. The J segment lost 2 bases and the V segment lost 3 bases, leaving 9 bases of the junction unmatched. There are 16 residues in the CDR3. CDR1 is SGHRS, CDR2 YFSETQ, per germline. In nucleotides, the CDR3 is TGCGCCAGCAGCTCACCACGGGGACAGTACACAGATACGCAGTATTTT. Its protein product is CASSSPRGQYTDTQYF.

The J gene is TRBJ2-7, the V gene TRBV10-3, with D tentatively TRBD2 (5 bases). The CDR3 contains 13 residues. V dropped 2 bases and J dropped 6 bases, with 11 bases sitting between them. CDR1 is ENHRY and CDR2 is SYGVKD in the germline V gene. CDR3 sequence reads: CAISEVGVSEQYF. CDR3 sequence (DNA): TGTGCCATCAGTGAGGTGGGAGTCAGCGAGCAGTACTTC.